A selection of T cell receptor beta chains follows, all from one sample in a study of blood T cell repertoires in COVID-19. Assay used: immunoSEQ multiplex PCR; TCRdb lists only in-frame clones, some missing. The sample shows fewer than 300,000 clones, 84% of them seen only once. Sequencing was done on a sample of peripheral blood. Receptor source: a human donor with COVID-19, enrolled during active disease. The donor label of this sample is uncertain. Both conserved end residues are part of each CDR3. The D gene is left open where the match is weak. Where a row states a size, it is once, few, many or the class of an expanded clone; other rows omit it.

size: NA; J: TRBJ2-7; D: NA; V: TRBV28; CDR3: CASRGPTPLSYEQYF; DNA: TGTGCCAGCAGGGGCCCGACACCGCTCTCCTACGAGCAGTACTTC
size: once; J: TRBJ2-4; D: NA; V: TRBV19; CDR3: CASSIIPGVTKNIQYF; DNA: TGTGCCAGTAGTATAATCCCAGGGGTAACCAAAAACATTCAGTACTTC
size: NA; J: TRBJ1-2; D: NA; V: TRBV19; CDR3: CASSIGGPGGYGYTF; DNA: TGTGCCAGTAGTATAGGAGGGCCAGGCGGTTATGGCTACACCTTC
size: NA; J: TRBJ2-7; D: NA; V: TRBV7-3; CDR3: CASSWDSSSREQYF; DNA: TGTGCCAGCAGCTGGGACTCCTCCTCCCGCGAGCAGTACTTC
size: many; J: TRBJ1-4; D: NA; V: TRBV5-1; CDR3: CASRAQGSTNEKLFF; DNA: TGCGCCAGCAGGGCACAGGGATCAACTAATGAAAAACTGTTTTTT
size: NA; J: TRBJ2-3; D: NA; V: TRBV7-6; CDR3: CASSLAPSGVDTQYF; DNA: TGTGCCAGCAGCTTAGCGCCGTCCGGGGTAGATACGCAGTATTTT
size: NA; J: TRBJ2-2; D: NA; V: TRBV7-2; CDR3: CASSSPASEGITGELFF; DNA: TGTGCCAGCAGCTCTCCAGCCTCGGAGGGTATCACCGGGGAGCTGTTTTTT
size: NA; J: TRBJ2-6; D: NA; V: TRBV5-4; CDR3: CASSSAYSGANVLTF; DNA: TGTGCCAGCAGCTCTGCCTACTCTGGGGCCAACGTCCTGACTTTC
size: NA; J: TRBJ2-5; D: TRBD1; V: TRBV29-1; CDR3: CSVEEDRESWETQYF; DNA: TGCAGCGTGGAGGAGGACAGGGAAAGTTGGGAGACCCAGTACTTC
size: NA; J: TRBJ1-5; D: NA; V: TRBV19; CDR3: CASSINRQSNQPQHF; DNA: TGTGCCAGTAGTATTAATCGACAGTCCAATCAGCCCCAGCATTTT
size: NA; J: TRBJ1-3; D: NA; V: TRBV18; CDR3: CASSPLAQGISGNTIYF; DNA: TGTGCCAGCTCACCACTGGCCCAGGGGATCTCTGGAAACACCATATATTTT
size: few; J: TRBJ1-1; D: TRBD1; V: TRBV9; CDR3: CASSEGQDTEAFF; DNA: TGTGCCAGCAGCGAGGGACAGGACACTGAAGCTTTCTTT
size: NA; J: TRBJ2-5; D: TRBD2; V: TRBV28; CDR3: CASSRTSGSLETQYF; DNA: TGTGCCAGCAGTCGGACTAGCGGGAGTTTAGAGACCCAGTACTTC
size: NA; J: TRBJ2-2; D: TRBD1; V: TRBV19; CDR3: CASTLTGMARGPAGELFF; DNA: TGTGCCAGTACCCTCACTGGGATGGCCAGGGGGCCTGCCGGGGAGCTGTTTTTT
size: once; J: TRBJ1-3; D: NA; V: TRBV28; CDR3: CASSLAVSGSGNTIYF; DNA: TGTGCCAGCAGTTTAGCTGTGTCGGGATCTGGAAACACCATATATTTT
size: NA; J: TRBJ2-7; D: TRBD2; V: TRBV3-1/TRBV3-2; CDR3: CASSQERLAGVYEQYF; DNA: TGTGCCAGCAGCCAAGAGCGACTAGCGGGAGTCTACGAGCAGTACTTC
size: NA; J: TRBJ2-7; D: NA; V: TRBV5-1; CDR3: CASTSGGGQSPYEQYF; DNA: TGCGCCAGCACCTCCGGGGGGGGACAGAGCCCCTACGAGCAGTACTTC
size: NA; J: TRBJ1-4; D: NA; V: TRBV24-1; CDR3: CATSGGPGEKLFF; DNA: TGTGCCACCAGTGGGGGGCCAGGGGAAAAACTGTTTTTT
size: few; J: TRBJ1-6; D: TRBD1; V: TRBV10-1; CDR3: CARRPADRGYNSPLHF; DNA: TGCGCCAGACGACCGGCGGACAGGGGGTATAATTCACCCCTCCACTTT
size: NA; J: TRBJ2-1; D: TRBD2; V: TRBV10-3; CDR3: CATSGTSKTNEQFF; DNA: TGTGCCACCTCCGGGACTAGCAAGACCAATGAGCAGTTCTTC
size: NA; J: TRBJ1-5; D: NA; V: TRBV6-2/TRBV6-3; CDR3: CASSKYQGSGQPQHF; DNA: TGTGCCAGCAGTAAGTATCAGGGGAGCGGTCAGCCCCAGCATTTT
size: NA; J: TRBJ2-7; D: TRBD2; V: TRBV24-1; CDR3: CATSGAGTSGSSGYF; DNA: TGTGCCACCAGTGGGGCCGGGACTAGCGGGAGTTCCGGGTACTTC
size: many; J: TRBJ1-1; D: NA; V: TRBV2; CDR3: CASRAVFGTEAFF; DNA: TGTGCCAGCAGGGCGGTGTTCGGGACTGAAGCTTTCTTT
size: NA; J: TRBJ1-2; D: NA; V: TRBV9; CDR3: CASSVGQGAVGGYTF; DNA: TGTGCCAGCAGCGTAGGGCAAGGGGCGGTCGGTGGCTACACCTTC
size: NA; J: TRBJ1-5; D: NA; V: TRBV19; CDR3: CASSPIGGGYSNQPQHF; DNA: TGTGCCAGTAGCCCGATTGGGGGCGGATATAGCAATCAGCCCCAGCATTTT
size: NA; J: TRBJ1-2; D: NA; V: TRBV6-5; CDR3: CASSYSTADYGYTF; DNA: TGTGCCAGCAGTTACTCGACGGCGGACTATGGCTACACCTTC
size: NA; J: TRBJ2-3; D: NA; V: TRBV15; CDR3: CATSRPEDTQYF; DNA: TGTGCCACCAGCAGACCCGAGGATACGCAGTATTTT
size: NA; J: TRBJ2-5; D: TRBD2; V: TRBV28; CDR3: CATSTSAETQYF; DNA: TGTGCCACCTCGACTAGCGCTGAGACCCAGTACTTC
size: once; J: TRBJ2-5; D: TRBD2; V: TRBV30; CDR3: CAWSVPGLAGETQYF; DNA: TGTGCCTGGAGTGTTCCGGGACTAGCGGGAGAGACCCAGTACTTC
size: NA; J: TRBJ2-5; D: NA; V: TRBV25-1; CDR3: CASSLPGSQETQYF; DNA: TGTGCCAGCAGTCTACCGGGGTCCCAAGAGACCCAGTACTTC
size: NA; J: TRBJ2-2; D: TRBD2; V: TRBV6-5; CDR3: CASSYRGGHTGELFF; DNA: TGTGCCAGCAGTTACCGGGGGGGACACACCGGGGAGCTGTTTTTT
size: NA; J: TRBJ1-6; D: NA; V: TRBV6-1; CDR3: CASSERGWVSPLHF; DNA: TGTGCCAGCAGTGAACGGGGTTGGGTTTCACCCCTCCACTTT
size: NA; J: TRBJ2-5; D: TRBD2; V: TRBV9; CDR3: CASSVGGTSGRLETQYF; DNA: TGTGCCAGCAGCGTAGGGGGGACTAGCGGGAGACTAGAGACCCAGTACTTC
size: NA; J: TRBJ1-2; D: NA; V: TRBV2; CDR3: CASSPTRVSNYGYTF; DNA: TGTGCCAGCAGTCCGACCCGGGTCAGTAACTATGGCTACACCTTC